This TCR beta chain is drawn from a study of CD8 T cells in cerebrospinal fluid in Alzheimer's disease. For each CDR3 protein, TCRdb gives one entry from its re-call of the 10x single-cell sequencing reads, without DNA. Its table records around 1,100 distinct CDR3 sequences. Measured by frequency, this clonotype is medium-sized. The length of the CDR3 is 18 residues. The germline V gene encodes CDR1 LNHDA and CDR2 SQIVND (reference sequence). The chain carries TRBV19 and TRBJ1-1; the TCRdb call, TRBD1, lacks DNA for checking. The sequence derives from a human donor in good health. The sequencing input was cerebrospinal fluid. The CDR3 sequence is CASKPTGRGIIGNTEAFF.